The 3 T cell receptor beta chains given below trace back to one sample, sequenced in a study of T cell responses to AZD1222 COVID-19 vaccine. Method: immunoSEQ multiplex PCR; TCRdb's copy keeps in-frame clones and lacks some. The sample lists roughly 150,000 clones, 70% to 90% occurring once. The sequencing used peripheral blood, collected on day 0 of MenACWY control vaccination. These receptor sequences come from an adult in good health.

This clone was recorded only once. CDR3 nucleotides: TGTGCCAGCAGGAAATACGAGCAGTACTTC. Translating it yields CASRKYEQYF. This chain uses TRBV21-1 with TRBJ2-7. TRBV21-1 represents a pseudogene. The CDR3 is made up of 10 amino acids.

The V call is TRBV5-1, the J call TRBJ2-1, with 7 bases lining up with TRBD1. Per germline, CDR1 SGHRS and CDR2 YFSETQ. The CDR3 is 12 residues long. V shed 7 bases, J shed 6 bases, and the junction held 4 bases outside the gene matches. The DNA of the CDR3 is TGCGCCAGCGGAACAGGGGTCAATGAGCAGTTCTTC. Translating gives CASGTGVNEQFF.

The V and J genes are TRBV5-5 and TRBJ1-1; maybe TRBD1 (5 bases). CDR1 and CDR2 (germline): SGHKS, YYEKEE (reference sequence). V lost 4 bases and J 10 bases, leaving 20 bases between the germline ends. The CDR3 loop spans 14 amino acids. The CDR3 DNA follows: TGTGCCAGCAGCCCAAGAAGGGGCCCGAGAACAGCTTTCTTT. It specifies CASSPRRGPRTAFF.